A single sample gave rise to the 13 T cell receptor beta chains below, sequenced in a study of OX40 agonist ivuxolimab in advanced cancers. Sequencing used immunoSEQ multiplex PCR; TCRdb keeps in-frame clones, though not all of them. The table lists about 47,000 clones, around 85% of them singletons. This sample comprised CD4+ or CD8+ T cells sorted from blood, obtained in a trial of the OX40 agonist ivuxolimab. The receptors were sampled from an adult with an advanced solid tumor such as melanoma, head and neck, liver or kidney cancer.

This clone was detected once. This chain links TRBV29-1 with TRBJ1-1; D is unresolved. The length of the CDR3 is 14 residues. The germline V and J ends were trimmed by 6 bases and 1 base, with 15 bases remaining between them. Germline V gene data show CDR1 as SQVTM and CDR2 as ANQGSEA. The CDR3 DNA follows: TGCAGCGTCTACCTCCGTCGGGGGAACACTGAAGCTTTCTTT. This translates into CSVYLRRGNTEAFF.

The chain couples TRBV7-2 to TRBJ2-5, with D unresolved. CDR1 and CDR2 (germline): SGHTA, FQGNSA. V dropped 5 bases and J dropped 4 bases, with 8 bases sitting between them. The CDR3 loop spans 12 amino acids. The CDR3 DNA sequence: TGTGCCAGCAGCGGCCGGACAGAGACCCAGTACTTC. This gives the protein CASSGRTETQYF.

V usage is TRBV19 and J usage is TRBJ2-1; D unclear. Germline V gene sequence: CDR1 LNHDA, CDR2 SQIVND (reference sequence). V was pared by 4 bases and J by 2 bases, with 12 bases between. The CDR3 consists of 15 residues. CDR3 residues: CASSKDDPAYNEQFF. DNA of the CDR3: TGTGCCAGTAGTAAAGATGACCCTGCCTACAATGAGCAGTTCTTC.

The chain has TRBV4-2 and TRBJ2-6, with D maybe TRBD1 (6 bases). Germline V gene sequence: CDR1 LGHNA, CDR2 YNFKEQ. There are 15 residues in the CDR3. The V end lost 4 bases, the J end lost 1 base, and 8 bases lay between the germline ends. The CDR3, as DNA: TGTGCCAGCAGCCGGGACAATTCTGGGGCCAACGTCCTGACTTTC. Its protein product is CASSRDNSGANVLTF.

The chain employs TRBV7-8 and TRBJ2-2; 10 bases match TRBD2. The V and J ends lost 5 bases and 1 base, in that order; junction bases with no gene match: 7. Germline V gene data show CDR1 as SGHVS and CDR2 as FQNEAQ. The CDR3 totals 17 residues. The CDR3 DNA is TGTGCCAGCAGCCTACCCGGGACTAGCGAGAACACCGGGGAGCTGTTTTTT. Amino acids: CASSLPGTSENTGELFF.

This clone was counted between two and nine times. The V gene is TRBV20-1, the J gene TRBJ1-1; D remains unclear. CDR3 length: 11 residues. V lost 6 bases and J lost 6, with 11 bases in between. CDR1 is DFQATT and CDR2 is SNEGSKA in the germline V gene (reference sequence). The CDR3 here is CSAAPGPEAFF. The CDR3 nucleotides read TGCAGTGCAGCCCCCGGGCCTGAAGCTTTCTTT.

This clone was observed a few times. CDR3 loop: CASSYPAGSMNTEAFF. CDR3 in DNA: TGTGCCAGCAGCTACCCGGCGGGCAGCATGAACACTGAAGCTTTCTTT. The rearrangement links TRBV11-1 to TRBJ1-1; D uncertain. Germline CDR1 reads SGHAT; CDR2 reads FQDESV (reference sequence). The CDR3 is made up of 16 amino acids. V lost 4 bases and J lost 0, with 15 bases in between.

The chain recombines TRBV19 with TRBJ2-7, with 13 positions matching TRBD2. The CDR3 is 17 residues long. Germline assignment: CDR1 LNHDA and CDR2 SQIVND (reference sequence). V lost 6 bases to trimming and J lost 2 bases; unmatched junction nucleotides: 10. The CDR3 region is CASRGLAGTPRAYEQYF. The CDR3 DNA is TGTGCCAGTAGGGGACTAGCGGGGACCCCGAGGGCCTACGAGCAGTACTTC.

This chain connects TRBV6-1 to TRBJ1-5; 9 positions agree with TRBD1. Germline CDR1 is MNHNS and CDR2 is SASEGT. Unmatched junction bases numbered 6, after V lost 7 bases and J lost 2 bases. The CDR3 consists of 15 residues. CDR3 loop: CASNGQGSGNQPQHF. The CDR3 DNA sequence: TGTGCCAGCAATGGACAGGGGTCGGGCAATCAGCCCCAGCATTTT.

V is TRBV7-9 and J is TRBJ2-3; 7 bases align to TRBD2. The junction had 6 bases not matched to a gene; V was cut back by 2 bases and J by 1 base. The CDR3 is made up of 16 amino acids. Germline V gives CDR1 SEHNR, CDR2 FQNEAQ (reference sequence). The DNA for the CDR3 is TGTGCCAGCAGCTTAAAGAGCGGGATCCGCACAGATACGCAGTATTTT. The encoded protein is CASSLKSGIRTDTQYF.

The chain has TRBV18 and TRBJ2-1; possible D gene TRBD2, 5 bases. The germline V gene encodes CDR1 KGHSH and CDR2 LQKENI. The CDR3 has 15 residues. V dropped 2 bases and J dropped 6 bases, with 14 bases sitting between them. CDR3 sequence reads: CASSPSRDLVNEQFF. The CDR3 nucleotides read TGTGCCAGCTCACCATCCCGGGATCTGGTCAATGAGCAGTTCTTC.

This clone was picked up a small number of times. The chain employs TRBV6-5 and TRBJ1-5, with TRBD1 identical over 8 bases. Germline assignment: CDR1 MNHEY and CDR2 SVGAGI. The CDR3 loop spans 15 amino acids. J was trimmed by 3 bases and V by 5 bases; bases with no gene match: 6. Here the CDR3 DNA reads TGTGCCAGCAGTAGGCAGGGGGCATCCAATCAGCCCCAGCATTTT. It specifies CASSRQGASNQPQHF.

This sequence joins TRBV7-8 and TRBJ2-1; no definite D call. Germline CDR1 and CDR2: SGHVS and FQNEAQ. The CDR3 covers 13 residues. Deletions cut 2 bases from V and 8 bases from J, with 10 bases between. CDR3 sequence reads: CASSLTESYEQFF. The CDR3, as DNA: TGTGCCAGCAGCTTAACCGAAAGCTATGAGCAGTTCTTC. The full variable domain, completed using reference TRBV7-8 and TRBJ2-1, is GAGVSQSPRYKVAKRGQDVALRCDPISGHVSLFWYQQALGQGPEFLTYFQNEAQLDKSGLPSDRFFAERPEGSVSTLKIQRTQQEDSAVYLCASSLTESYEQFFGPGTRLTVL.